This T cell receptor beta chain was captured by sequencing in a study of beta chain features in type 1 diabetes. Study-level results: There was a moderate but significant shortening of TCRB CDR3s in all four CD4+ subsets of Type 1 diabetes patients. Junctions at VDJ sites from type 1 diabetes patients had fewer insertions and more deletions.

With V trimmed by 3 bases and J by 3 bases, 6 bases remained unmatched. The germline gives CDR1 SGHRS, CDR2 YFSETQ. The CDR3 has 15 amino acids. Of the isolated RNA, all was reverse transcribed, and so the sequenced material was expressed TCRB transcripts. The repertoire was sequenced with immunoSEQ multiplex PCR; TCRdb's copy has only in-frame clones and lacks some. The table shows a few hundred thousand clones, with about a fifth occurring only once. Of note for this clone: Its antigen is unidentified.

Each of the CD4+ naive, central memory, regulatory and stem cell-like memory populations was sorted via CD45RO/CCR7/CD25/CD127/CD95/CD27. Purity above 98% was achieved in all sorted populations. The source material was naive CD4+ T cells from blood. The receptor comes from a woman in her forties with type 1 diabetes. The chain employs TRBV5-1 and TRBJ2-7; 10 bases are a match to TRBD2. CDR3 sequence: CASSSASGGFYEQYF. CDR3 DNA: TGCGCCAGCAGCTCAGCTAGCGGGGGCTTCTACGAGCAGTACTTC. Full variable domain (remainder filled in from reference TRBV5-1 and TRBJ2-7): KAGVTQTPRYLIKTRGQQVTLSCSPISGHRSVSWYQQTPGQGLQFLFEYFSETQRNKGNFPGRFSGRQFSNSRSEMNVSTLELGDSALYLCASSSASGGFYEQYFGPGTRLTVT.